The 23 T cell receptor beta chains below were found in one sample sequenced in a study of blood T cell repertoires in COVID-19. Repertoires were generated with immunoSEQ multiplex PCR, while TCRdb's copy carries only in-frame clones and drops some. Found here are just under 150,000 clones, over 70% of them singletons; the top ten hold around 40%. The specimen was peripheral blood. Receptor source: a man between 45 and 60 years old who had recovered from COVID-19.

V usage is TRBV6-2 or TRBV6-3 and J usage is TRBJ2-2; no reliable D call. Per germline, CDR1 MNHEY and CDR2 SVGEGT. V dropped 4 bases and J dropped 2 bases, with 14 bases sitting between them. The CDR3 is 16 residues long. DNA for the CDR3: TGTGCCAGCAGTTTTCCCCCGGGTGGTAACACCGGGGAGCTGTTTTTT. This encodes CASSFPPGGNTGELFF.

V gene TRBV12-5 combines with J gene TRBJ2-1; D possibly corresponds to TRBD2 (7 bases). Trimming pared 3 bases from V and 8 bases from J, leaving 17 bases between. Germline lookup yields CDR1 LGHNT and CDR2 FRNRAP. CDR3 length equals 15 residues. CDR3 sequence reads: CASGFLTGGWDEQFF. Here the CDR3 DNA reads TGTGCTAGTGGTTTCCTCACGGGGGGCTGGGATGAGCAGTTCTTC.

This chain uses TRBV6-1 with TRBJ1-6; weak D call: TRBD1 (5 bases). The CDR3 length is 17 residues. V was trimmed by 0 bases and J by 3 bases, leaving 12 bases between them. Germline V gene data show CDR1 as MNHNS and CDR2 as SASEGT. The CDR3 DNA reads TGTGCCAGCAGTGAAGCGGGGGGGTCCGTCTATAATTCACCCCTCCACTTT. This translates into CASSEAGGSVYNSPLHF.

The genes are TRBV4-1 and TRBJ1-3; D unclear. CDR3 size: 17 residues. Trimming took 1 base from V and 4 from J, leaving 17 bases between them. Germline loops: CDR1 MGHRA, CDR2 YSYEKL. The CDR3 loop is CASSQVEAGRIGNTIYF. CDR3 nucleotides: TGCGCCAGCAGCCAAGTGGAGGCAGGAAGAATCGGAAACACCATATATTTT.

This rearrangement joins TRBV30 to TRBJ2-2; TRBD2 matches 13 bases. V was pared by 1 base and J by 4 bases, with 3 bases of the junction left unmatched. The length of the CDR3 is 16 residues. The germline V gene encodes CDR1 GTSNPN and CDR2 SVGIG (reference sequence). CDR3: CAWSGLAGGSTGELFF. The CDR3 DNA sequence: TGTGCCTGGAGTGGACTAGCGGGGGGATCCACCGGGGAGCTGTTTTTT.

V gene TRBV4-3 combines with J gene TRBJ1-4, with 7 nucleotides matching TRBD1. This CDR3 has 14 amino acids. CDR1 LGHNA and CDR2 YSLEER come from the germline V gene. After removal of 3 bases from V and 11 bases from J, the junction contained 9 bases not matched to a gene. The CDR3 reads CASSQGDRAGKLFF. CDR3 sequence (DNA): TGCGCCAGCAGCCAGGGTGACAGGGCGGGGAAACTGTTTTTT.

The CDR3 nucleotides are TGTGCCAGCAGTGAAGCCCGGCAGGGTCAGTACTTC. Amino acid sequence: CASSEARQGQYF. This rearrangement joins TRBV6-1 to TRBJ2-5, with D possibly matching TRBD1 (5 bases). Germline V gene lookup returns CDR1 MNHNS and CDR2 SASEGT. The CDR3 is 12 amino acids. Trimming removed 0 bases from V and 11 bases from J, with 10 bases in between.

The gene calls are TRBV29-1 and TRBJ2-6; D gene uncertain. From germline, CDR1 is SQVTM and CDR2 ANQGSEA. The CDR3 extends over 14 amino acids. Trimming pared 4 bases from V and 0 bases from J, leaving 7 bases between. CDR3 amino acids: CSVGPHSGANVLTF. The CDR3 region has the DNA TGCAGCGTTGGTCCCCACTCTGGGGCCAACGTCCTGACTTTC. The entire variable domain, with the rest obtained from reference TRBV29-1 and TRBJ2-6, is as follows: SAVISQKPSRDICQRGTSLTIQCQVDSQVTMMFWYRQQPGQSLTLIATANQGSEATYESGFVIDKFPISRPNLTFSTLTVSNMSPEDSSIYLCSVGPHSGANVLTFGAGSRLTVL.

The V and J genes are TRBV5-6 and TRBJ2-1; 16 bases match TRBD2. V lost 0 bases and J lost 7; bases outside the gene matches: 1. Germline V lookup: CDR1 SGHDT, CDR2 YYEEEE. This CDR3 spans 16 amino acids. The CDR3 loop is CASSLAGLAGGNEQFF. The CDR3 DNA follows: TGTGCCAGCAGCTTGGCGGGACTAGCGGGGGGGAATGAGCAGTTCTTC.

This chain connects TRBV6-1 to TRBJ2-6, with D perhaps matching TRBD2 (7 bases). Trimming pared 4 bases from V and 5 bases from J, leaving 18 bases between. CDR1 MNHNS and CDR2 SASEGT come from the germline V gene. The CDR3 contains 17 residues. The CDR3 bases are TGTGCCAGCAGTGGCGGGGGCTCAGTCGGCTGGGCCAACGTCCTGACTTTC. This encodes CASSGGGSVGWANVLTF.

In its sample, this clone was seen once. This rearrangement joins TRBV29-1 to TRBJ1-3, with no clear D. Trimming removed 6 bases at V and 0 bases at J, with 3 bases between. This CDR3 is 11 amino acids long. The germline V gene encodes CDR1 SQVTM and CDR2 ANQGSEA. This CDR3 reads CSVASGNTIYF. The CDR3 coding sequence is TGCAGCGTGGCCTCTGGAAACACCATATATTTT.

This sequence joins TRBV10-3 and TRBJ1-5, with D uncertain. The CDR3 has 17 amino acids. The germline V gene encodes CDR1 ENHRY and CDR2 SYGVKD. Deletions cut 0 bases from V and 0 bases from J, with 12 bases between. The CDR3 here is CAISESGGRTSNQPQHF. CDR3 DNA sequence: TGTGCCATCAGTGAGTCAGGAGGGAGAACTAGCAATCAGCCCCAGCATTTT.

Here the CDR3 DNA reads TGTGCCAGCAGCTCTAGAACTAGCCCTGTCCGTGAGACCCAGTACTTC. Its translation: CASSSRTSPVRETQYF. The genes are TRBV5-4 and TRBJ2-5; maybe TRBD2 (6 bases). Germline values: CDR1 SGHNT, CDR2 YYREEE (reference sequence). The CDR3 covers 16 residues. V dropped 3 bases and J dropped 5 bases, with 20 bases sitting between them.

The chain has TRBV5-4 and TRBJ1-1; 10 nucleotides line up with TRBD1. V dropped 4 bases and J dropped 14; count of bases not matched to a gene: 8. This CDR3 is 12 amino acids long. Per germline, CDR1 SGHNT and CDR2 YYREEE (reference sequence). The CDR3 protein is CASSPPTGGSFF. In nucleotides, the CDR3 is TGTGCCAGCAGCCCGCCGACAGGGGGCTCATTCTTT.

The V call is TRBV7-2, the J call TRBJ2-2, with TRBD1 matching over 10 bases. Germline V gives CDR1 SGHTA, CDR2 FQGNSA. V was pared by 5 bases and J by 7 bases, with 7 bases of the junction left unmatched. The CDR3 runs 15 residues. The CDR3 region is CASSPRGTGVGELFF. The CDR3 nucleotides are TGTGCCAGCAGCCCTCGAGGGACAGGGGTCGGGGAGCTGTTTTTT.

The V call is TRBV2, the J call TRBJ1-1; 7 bases align to TRBD1. Germline V lookup: CDR1 SNHLY, CDR2 FYNNEI. Unmatched junction bases numbered 2, after V lost 4 bases and J lost 0 bases. The CDR3 loop spans 14 amino acids. The CDR3 DNA follows: TGTGCCAGCAGTGGTGGGACAGTGAACACTGAAGCTTTCTTT. It translates to CASSGGTVNTEAFF.

Concerning this clone: Since a much larger clone is just one base distant, this may be a read error. This chain uses TRBV4-1 with TRBJ2-7; D ambiguous. Germline CDR1 is MGHRA and CDR2 is YSYEKL. The germline V and J ends were trimmed by 2 bases and 1 base, with 6 bases remaining between them. CDR3 length: 13 amino acids. The CDR3 is CASSQQMSYEQYF. The CDR3 DNA follows: TGCGCCAGCAGCCAACAGATGTCCTACGAGCAGTACTTC.

This sequence joins TRBV29-1 and TRBJ2-1, with D hard to call. In germline, CDR1 is SQVTM, CDR2 ANQGSEA. The germline V and J ends were trimmed by 4 bases and 5 bases, with 6 bases remaining between them. This CDR3 is built from 11 residues. Here the CDR3 DNA reads TGCAGCGTTGGGGCTAACAATGAGCAGTTCTTC. Residues: CSVGANNEQFF.

This rearrangement joins TRBV7-9 to TRBJ2-3; possible D gene TRBD1, 6 bases. Trimming cost V 6 bases and J 4 bases, with 14 bases left between them. Germline V gene data show CDR1 as SEHNR and CDR2 as FQNEAQ (reference sequence). The CDR3 extends over 14 amino acids. The CDR3 spells CASRPRGGSDTQYF. CDR3 DNA sequence: TGTGCCAGCAGGCCCAGGGGTGGGTCAGATACGCAGTATTTT.

V and J are TRBV11-3 and TRBJ1-1; D remains ambiguous. This CDR3 has 13 amino acids. Trimming left V 2 bases short and J 1 base short, with 5 bases between. Germline V CDR1 and CDR2: SGHNT, YENEEA. DNA of the CDR3: TGTGCCAGCAGCTTACCAGGGAACACTGAAGCTTTCTTT. It specifies CASSLPGNTEAFF.

The V call is TRBV6-6, the J call TRBJ2-7; 8 positions match TRBD2. Per germline, CDR1 MNHNY and CDR2 SVGAGI (reference sequence). V was pared by 7 bases and J by 0 bases, with 8 bases of the junction left unmatched. The CDR3 is 15 amino acids. The CDR3 nucleotides are TGTGCCAGCACCGCTAGCGGGTGGAGCTCCTACGAGCAGTACTTC. Translation: CASTASGWSSYEQYF.

The chain has TRBV3-1 (or the pseudogene TRBV3-2) and TRBJ2-5, with D perhaps TRBD1 (6 bases). In germline, CDR1 is LGHDT, CDR2 YNNKEL (reference sequence). The CDR3 loop spans 14 amino acids. V lost 1 base and J lost 1, with 7 bases in between. CDR3 loop: CASSQGGRQETQYF. CDR3 DNA sequence: TGTGCCAGCAGCCAAGGGGGGCGCCAAGAGACCCAGTACTTC.

The sample holds one count of this clone. The J gene is TRBJ2-2, the V gene TRBV5-5; maybe TRBD2 (6 bases). The CDR3 consists of 15 residues. Germline V gene lookup returns CDR1 SGHKS and CDR2 YYEKEE (reference sequence). Trimming took 4 bases from V and 3 from J, leaving 13 bases between them. CDR3 sequence: CASSDPGLYTGELFF. The CDR3 DNA follows: TGTGCCAGCAGCGATCCGGGACTCTACACCGGGGAGCTGTTTTTT.